This T cell receptor (beta chain) was found in a study of beta chain features in type 1 diabetes. Study results and caveats: VDJ junctions from patients with type 1 diabetes contained fewer insertions and more deletions.

CD4+ naive, central memory, regulatory and stem cell-like memory cells were sorted via CD45RO/CCR7/CD25/CD127/CD95/CD27. Sequenced material consisted of expressed TCRB transcripts (all of the isolated RNA was reverse transcribed). TCRdb keeps only in-frame clones here, not all; method: immunoSEQ multiplex PCR. The data contain about 900,000 clones, about a sixth of them singletons. A note on this clone: The antigen is not known. The junction differs from germline at one of its ends, possibly a read error.

The V gene's germline CDR1 is LGHNT and CDR2 FRNRAP. The CDR3 has 16 residues. What was sequenced was naive CD4+ T cells from blood. The receptor comes from a woman between 18 and 29 years old in good health. This sequence joins TRBV12-5 and TRBJ2-5; no clear D gene. CDR3 residues: CACGFKVPDEEWTQYF. The DNA of the CDR3 is TGTGCTTGTGGTTTCAAGGTACCTGATGAAGAATGGACCCAGTACTTC.